Following are 22 T cell receptor beta chains from one sample sequenced in a study of neoadjuvant anti-PD-1 for oral cavity cancer. TCRdb keeps only in-frame clones here, not all; method: immunoSEQ multiplex PCR. Among more than 50,000 clones listed, more than 65% were seen once. This specimen consisted of PBMCs, obtained before nivolumab (anti-PD-1) treatment. These receptors were taken from a person between 35 and 79 years old with oral cavity squamous cell carcinoma.

This chain links TRBV28 with TRBJ1-6; D is ambiguous. This CDR3 region has 15 residues. CDR1 is MDHEN, CDR2 SYDVKM, per germline. V was clipped by 7 bases and J by 10 bases, with 20 bases between them. In DNA, the CDR3 is TGTGCCAGCACTACTGGGCTAGTTCGGGCCTCACCCCTCCACTTT. Protein product: CASTTGLVRASPLHF.

CDR3 sequence: CASRIYSYEQYF. DNA for the CDR3: TGTGCCAGCAGAATTTACTCCTACGAGCAGTACTTC. V and J are TRBV6-1 and TRBJ2-7; D is unresolved. The germline gives CDR1 MNHNS, CDR2 SASEGT. CDR3 length: 12 amino acids. Trimming shortened V by 6 bases and J by 0 bases, and 6 bases separated the two germline ends.

The chain has TRBV30 and TRBJ1-1; 10 nucleotides line up with TRBD1. CDR3 length: 13 residues. V was clipped by 5 bases and J by 1 base; unmatched bases: 1. Germline loops: CDR1 GTSNPN, CDR2 SVGIG (reference sequence). The CDR3 loop reads CAWDRGPNTEAFF. For the CDR3, the DNA is TGTGCCTGGGACAGGGGGCCGAACACTGAAGCTTTCTTT.

This clone is a singleton in its sample. This rearrangement joins TRBV19 to TRBJ1-4; D is unclear. Germline V gene lookup returns CDR1 LNHDA and CDR2 SQIVND (reference sequence). V was pared by 0 bases and J by 0 bases, with 11 bases between. The CDR3 consists of 17 residues. CDR3 sequence (DNA): TGTGCCAGTAGTATAGATGGAGGAAGGTCAACTAATGAAAAACTGTTTTTT. This encodes CASSIDGGRSTNEKLFF.

This clone has a single count. The chain uses TRBV15 and TRBJ1-5; D not resolved. CDR1 and CDR2 from the germline V gene are LNHNV and YYDKDF (reference sequence). Trimming removed 0 bases from V and 2 bases from J, with 17 bases in between. This CDR3 is 18 amino acids long. This chain's CDR3 is CATSREDGGPGGNQPQHF. The CDR3 DNA is TGTGCCACCAGCAGAGAGGACGGAGGTCCCGGTGGCAATCAGCCCCAGCATTTT.

This chain joins TRBV5-1 and TRBJ2-3; D is ambiguous. This CDR3 comprises 13 residues. Germline V lookup: CDR1 SGHRS, CDR2 YFSETQ. Trimming cost V 3 bases and J 5 bases, with 10 bases left between them. In nucleotides, the CDR3 is TGCGCCAGCAGCTCAGATTGGGAAGATACGCAGTATTTT. This sequence encodes CASSSDWEDTQYF.

The genes are TRBV30 and TRBJ1-2; no clear D gene. In germline, CDR1 is GTSNPN, CDR2 SVGIG (reference sequence). The CDR3 extends over 12 amino acids. V was clipped by 0 bases and J by 7 bases, with 9 bases between them. The CDR3 sequence: CAWSVLDRGYTF. The CDR3 nucleotides read TGTGCCTGGAGTGTACTCGATCGTGGCTACACCTTC.

This clone was seen a single time. The chain links TRBV18 to TRBJ1-1; no reliable D call. The CDR3 is made up of 15 amino acids. Germline CDR1 is KGHSH and CDR2 is LQKENI. The germline V and J ends were trimmed by 2 bases and 1 base, with 11 bases remaining between them. The CDR3 loop reads CASSPSGVRNTEAFF. Written as DNA, the CDR3 is TGTGCCAGCTCACCATCCGGGGTTCGGAACACTGAAGCTTTCTTT.

This clone appeared a few times. The chain is built from TRBV6-1 and TRBJ2-1; 8 nucleotides align to TRBD2. With V trimmed by 1 base and J by 3 bases, 8 bases remained unmatched. Germline CDR1 and CDR2: MNHNS and SASEGT. The CDR3 contains 17 residues. Here the CDR3 reads CASSEGLTSASYNEQFF. CDR3 DNA: TGTGCCAGCAGTGAAGGCCTGACTAGCGCGAGCTACAATGAGCAGTTCTTC.

V gene TRBV11-2 combines with J gene TRBJ2-1; 10 bases align to TRBD1. Germline V CDR1 and CDR2: SGHAT, FQNNGV. The CDR3 has 16 amino acids. V was clipped by 4 bases and J by 6 bases; unmatched bases: 9. The CDR3 loop is CASSSPVGTGVNEQFF. As DNA, the CDR3 is TGTGCCAGCAGCTCCCCGGTCGGGACAGGGGTCAATGAGCAGTTCTTC.

This sequence joins TRBV5-4 and TRBJ1-2; D is ambiguous. CDR1 and CDR2 from the germline V gene are SGHNT and YYREEE (reference sequence). The CDR3 spans 15 residues. With 4 bases removed from V and 7 bases from J, the gap between germline ends came to 20 bases. The CDR3 spells CASSLALAADPGYTF. The CDR3 DNA reads TGTGCCAGCAGCCTGGCTCTGGCTGCCGATCCTGGCTACACCTTC.

To note about this clone: At one of its ends the junction is not consistent with the germline gene, which may arise from a read error. The chain is built from TRBV13 and TRBJ2-5; 8 bases are a match to TRBD1. Germline CDR1 reads PRHDT; CDR2 reads FYEKMQ (reference sequence). The CDR3 loop spans 19 amino acids. As DNA, the CDR3 is TGTGCCAACAGCCTAATTGGACAGGGAAGAATTTCGGGTAGGGAGACCCAGTACTTC. This codes for CANSLIGQGRISGRETQYF.

V usage is TRBV30 and J usage is TRBJ1-1; a weak D match, TRBD1 (5 bases). Looked up from germline, CDR1 is GTSNPN and CDR2 is SVGIG (reference sequence). This CDR3 region has 14 residues. The V gene lost 4 bases and the J gene lost 2 bases, with 14 bases spanning the gap. In DNA form, the CDR3 reads TGTGCCTGGATCGTGGGGCCCTTTAACACTGAAGCTTTCTTT. This codes for CAWIVGPFNTEAFF.

CDR3 bases: TGCGCCAGCAGCTTGGATAGGGGTGACACCGGGGAGCTGTTTTTT. It encodes CASSLDRGDTGELFF. The chain uses TRBV5-1 and TRBJ2-2; tentatively, D is TRBD1 (5 bases). Germline CDR1 SGHRS, CDR2 YFSETQ. The V end was cut by 0 bases, the J end by 3 bases, with 9 bases between. CDR3 size: 15 residues.

CDR3 sequence reads: CASSNLNSPLHF. The DNA of the CDR3 is TGTGCCAGCTCCAACTTGAATTCACCCCTCCACTTT. The V and J genes are TRBV14 and TRBJ1-6; D is unresolved. This CDR3 region has 12 residues. Trimming shortened V by 8 bases and J by 7 bases, and 9 bases separated the two germline ends. Per germline, CDR1 SGHDN and CDR2 FVKESK.

The CDR3 sequence: CANDAEGLAAETQYF. The CDR3 nucleotides read TGTGCCAACGACGCTGAGGGACTAGCCGCGGAGACCCAGTACTTC. This sequence joins TRBV21-1 and TRBJ2-5; the table's D call of TRBD2 was not tested on the DNA. TRBV21-1 is given as a pseudogene. This CDR3 has 15 amino acids.

There are a few counts of this clone. V is TRBV10-2 and J is TRBJ2-7; TRBD1 might be the D (6 bases). Germline V gives CDR1 WSHSY, CDR2 SAAADI. The ends were cut back, 3 bases at V and 3 bases at J, with 9 bases in the middle. The CDR3 contains 13 residues. The CDR3 DNA reads TGCGCCAGCAGTGAAGGGGGTTACTACGAGCAGTACTTC. Amino acid sequence: CASSEGGYYEQYF.

This clone was observed a few times. The rearrangement uses TRBV28 and TRBJ2-1; D might be TRBD2 (6 bases). Per the germline V gene, CDR1 is MDHEN and CDR2 is SYDVKM. Trimming shortened V by 8 bases and J by 0 bases, and 11 bases separated the two germline ends. This CDR3 contains 14 residues. The CDR3: CASWRDLSYNEQFF. The CDR3 DNA reads TGTGCCAGCTGGAGGGACCTCTCCTACAATGAGCAGTTCTTC.

Concerning this clone itself: Other DNA sequences in the sample encode the same CDR3. The V and J genes are TRBV27 and TRBJ2-7, with 12 positions matching TRBD2. V dropped 4 bases and J dropped 5; count of bases not matched to a gene: 9. The germline V gene has CDR1 MNHEY and CDR2 SMNVEV (reference sequence). There are 16 residues in the CDR3. This CDR3 is CASSSPTSGSYNEQYF. The CDR3 region has the DNA TGTGCCAGCAGTTCTCCGACTAGCGGGAGTTACAACGAGCAGTACTTC.

This chain connects TRBV6-1 to TRBJ2-1, with 7 bases matching TRBD1. CDR3 length equals 13 residues. J was trimmed by 6 bases and V by 7 bases; bases with no gene match: 6. CDR1 MNHNS and CDR2 SASEGT come from the germline V gene. The CDR3 loop reads CASKLGGRNEQFF. The CDR3 region has the DNA TGTGCCAGCAAATTAGGGGGCCGCAATGAGCAGTTCTTC.

The rearrangement joins TRBV29-1 to TRBJ1-4; TRBD1 aligns across 10 bases. This CDR3 has 19 residues. V shed 6 bases and J 5 bases; nucleotides not matched to a gene: 21. Germline loops: CDR1 SQVTM, CDR2 ANQGSEA. The CDR3 region is CSVEFHRDRGGKRNEKLFF. CDR3 sequence (DNA): TGCAGCGTCGAGTTTCACCGGGACAGGGGCGGCAAGAGAAATGAAAAACTGTTTTTT.

This rearrangement joins TRBV9 to TRBJ1-1; D is possibly TRBD1 (5 bases). V lost 1 base to trimming and J lost 8 bases, with 27 bases between them. The V gene's germline CDR1 is SGDLS and CDR2 YYNGEE. This CDR3 is 18 amino acids long. The CDR3 nucleotides read TGTGCCAGCAGCGTATCTGAGGGGCCAATGACAGCGGGTCTGGAAGCTTTCTTT. Residues: CASSVSEGPMTAGLEAFF.